What follows describes a single T cell receptor beta chain. What it recognizes is unknown. This sample is drawn from a study of T cell repertoires in cytomegalovirus infection. Study-wide context: CMV epitopes in the study were HLA-C-restricted (recently identified) and HLA-B-restricted (well studied). The public TCR beta signatures pointed to both CMV infection and matching HLA type.

Germline V lookup: CDR1 SQVTM, CDR2 ANQGSEA. With V trimmed by 6 bases and J by 7 bases, 15 bases remained unmatched. This CDR3 is built from 16 residues. MiXCR, run by TCRdb on the reads, gives a single entry per CDR3 protein. The profile shows fewer than 950,000 distinct CDR3 sequences, roughly 33% of them singletons. The V and J genes are TRBV29-1 and TRBJ1-1; TRBD1 aligns across 12 bases. The TCR comes from a human donor in good health (CMV status not recorded). Some clones in this sample may be carry-over from other donors' samples. The specimen comprised cultured CD8+ T cells from PBMCs, sampled from culture after CMV antigen stimulation. CDR3 nucleotides: TGCAGCGTCTGGGACAGGGGGCTAAGAGACGTACTTGAAGCTTTCTTT. Its translation is CSVWDRGLRDVLEAFF.